Listed below are T cell receptor beta chains from one sample, sequenced in a study of spatial heterogeneity in lung cancer. TCRdb redid the calling of the 5' RACE reads with MiXCR, one entry per CDR3 protein. Of roughly 39,000 distinct CDR3 sequences in the sample, 7.5% to 8% are singletons; the top ten hold around 30%. Specimen: PBMCs, collected at surgery. The receptors derive from a male donor with early-stage non-small cell lung cancer. Each CDR3 is given with its conserved first and last residue. D genes are given only for firm matches. Rows may omit the clone size; those that give it use once, few, many or a size class.

V,size,D,J,DNA,CDR3
TRBV7-8,NA,NA,TRBJ1-2,TGTGCCAGCAGCCTGGGGGGAGGGGGTAATGGTTATGGCTACACCTTC,CASSLGGGGNGYGYTF
TRBV7-2,many,NA,TRBJ2-1,TGTGCCAGCAGCACCCACTGGGGTGAGCAGTTCTTC,CASSTHWGEQFF
TRBV12-3/TRBV12-4,few,TRBD2,TRBJ2-1,TGTGCCAGCAGTCACAATAGGGAGGGAGGAGGAAATGAGCAGTTCTTC,CASSHNREGGGNEQFF
TRBV7-6,many,NA,TRBJ2-7,TGTGCCAGCAGCTACTCTAGACAGGGAGGCGAGCAGTACTTC,CASSYSRQGGEQYF
TRBV2,once,NA,TRBJ1-1,TGTGCCAGCAGTGAGGTCGGGGTTTACACTCAAGCTTTCTTT,CASSEVGVYTQAFF
TRBV7-2,many,NA,TRBJ2-1,TGTGCCAGCAGCACTTCGACCGGTGGATCCTACAATGAGCAGTTCTTC,CASSTSTGGSYNEQFF
TRBV27,NA,NA,TRBJ1-2,TGTGCCAGCAGTTTATTAGGTTCGCTGAACTATGGCTACACCTTC,CASSLLGSLNYGYTF
TRBV18,few,NA,TRBJ1-6,TGTGCCAGCTCACCACAGGGTCAGGGGACGAGTTCACCCCTCCACTTT,CASSPQGQGTSSPLHF
TRBV11-1,many,NA,TRBJ1-6,TGTGCCAGCAGCCAAGAGACAGCACATAATTCACCCCTCCACTTT,CASSQETAHNSPLHF
TRBV4-2,many,NA,TRBJ2-1,TGTGCCAGCAGCCAAGATCTTAGCGGTCCTGAGCAGTTCTTC,CASSQDLSGPEQFF
TRBV12-3/TRBV12-4,many,TRBD1,TRBJ1-5,TGTGCCAGCAGTTTAAGGGGGCGGGTTGATAGCAATCAGCCCCAGCATTTT,CASSLRGRVDSNQPQHF
TRBV3-1,NA,NA,TRBJ1-1,TGTGCCAGCAGCCAAGTTAGGTCGAACACTGAAGCTTTCTTT,CASSQVRSNTEAFF
TRBV6-1,many,NA,TRBJ2-2,TGTGCCAGCAGTCCCTTCGGGGACACCGGGGAGCTGTTTTTT,CASSPFGDTGELFF
TRBV6-1,NA,NA,TRBJ2-2,TGTGCCAGCAGTATTTACCCCAGGGTATCGAGCACCGGGGAGCTGTTTTTT,CASSIYPRVSSTGELFF
TRBV20-1,few,NA,TRBJ2-7,TGCAGTGCGTGGAAGACCTACGAGCAGTACTTC,CSAWKTYEQYF
TRBV11-2,few,TRBD2,TRBJ2-5,TGTGCCAGCAGCTCCCAGCGGGGGGGCGAGACCCAGTACTTC,CASSSQRGGETQYF
TRBV12-3/TRBV12-4,NA,NA,TRBJ1-5,TGTGCCAGCAAGCGTGGGGTTAGTTTGAATCAGCCCCAGCATTTT,CASKRGVSLNQPQHF
TRBV5-4,many,NA,TRBJ2-2,TGTGCCAGCAGCACGGTGGGCGTTTCCGGGGAGCTGTTTTTT,CASSTVGVSGELFF
TRBV5-1,NA,NA,TRBJ1-4,TGCGCCAGCAGTCTTGACGTGGGGTACGGAAAACTGTTTTTT,CASSLDVGYGKLFF
TRBV7-2,many,NA,TRBJ1-2,TGTGCCAGCAGCTTAATATCGGCCGTGGATGGTTATGGCTACACCTTC,CASSLISAVDGYGYTF
TRBV30,few,TRBD1,TRBJ1-2,TGTGCCTGGAGTGTTCGGACAGGGTTGTATGGCTACACCTTC,CAWSVRTGLYGYTF
TRBV18,many,NA,TRBJ1-1,TGTGCCAGCTCACCCACGGTGAACACTGAAGCTTTCTTT,CASSPTVNTEAFF
TRBV14,NA,TRBD2,TRBJ2-1,TGTGCCAGCAGCCCGCGGGGGGGGTCCTACAATGAGCAGTTCTTC,CASSPRGGSYNEQFF
TRBV20-1,many,NA,TRBJ2-5,TGCAGTGCTAGGAGGGGCGAGGGCCAAGAGACCCAGTACTTC,CSARRGEGQETQYF
TRBV7-7,few,NA,TRBJ2-7,TGTGCTAGCAGCCTGGGGCCTAAGCGGGCTGGCTCCGAGCAGTACTTC,CASSLGPKRAGSEQYF
TRBV6-5,many,TRBD1,TRBJ2-7,TGTGCCAGCAGTTACTTAGGGGGCACCTACGAGCAGTACTTC,CASSYLGGTYEQYF
TRBV20-1,few,NA,TRBJ2-1,TGCAGTGCTAGAGCCAGCAGACTCTACAATGAGCAGTTCTTC,CSARASRLYNEQFF
TRBV5-6,NA,NA,TRBJ2-7,TGTGCCAGCAGCTTGGGTCAGGCAAACTACGGGCAGTACTTC,CASSLGQANYGQYF
TRBV20-1,few,NA,TRBJ2-2,TGCAGTGCTGGACGTTCACAGGGGGGGGCCGGGGAGCTGTTTTTT,CSAGRSQGGAGELFF
TRBV27,few,NA,TRBJ1-1,TGTGCCAGCAGTTTGGGGTTGGGAACTGAAGCTTTCTTT,CASSLGLGTEAFF
TRBV7-2,many,TRBD1,TRBJ1-5,TGTGCCAGCAGCTTAGCGCTACAGGGGGACAATCAGCCCCAGCATTTT,CASSLALQGDNQPQHF
TRBV12-3/TRBV12-4,many,TRBD1,TRBJ2-1,TGTGCCACCACTAGATCCGGGACAGGGGGCAATGAGCAGTTCTTC,CATTRSGTGGNEQFF
TRBV20-1,many,TRBD2,TRBJ2-1,TGCAGTGCTAGACAGCGGGGGGGCTACAATGAGCAGTTCTTC,CSARQRGGYNEQFF
TRBV30,few,NA,TRBJ1-1,TGTGCCTGCAGCCGACAGACTAACACTGAAGCTTTCTTT,CACSRQTNTEAFF
TRBV7-3,few,TRBD2,TRBJ2-3,TGTGCCAGCAGCTTAGGGACTAGCGGCCGCACAGATACGCAGTATTTT,CASSLGTSGRTDTQYF
TRBV12-3/TRBV12-4,many,NA,TRBJ2-3,TGTGCCAGCAGTTTATTCGGCGGGAGCACAGATACGCAGTATTTT,CASSLFGGSTDTQYF
TRBV29-1,few,NA,TRBJ2-2,TGCAGCGTTGCCCTGGGTTCCGGGGAGCTGTTTTTT,CSVALGSGELFF
TRBV6-6,many,NA,TRBJ2-1,TGTGCCAGCAGTTATATACGGGTATACAATGAGCAGTTCTTC,CASSYIRVYNEQFF
TRBV10-3,many,TRBD1,TRBJ2-7,TGTGCCATCAGTAACGAACGGGACAGTTCCTACGAGCAGTACTTC,CAISNERDSSYEQYF
TRBV2,many,TRBD2,TRBJ2-1,TGTGCCAGCCGCGACAGGGAGCCTAGCGGGAGCTCCTACAATGAGCAGTTCTTC,CASRDREPSGSSYNEQFF
TRBV5-6,few,TRBD2,TRBJ2-5,TGTGCCAGCAGCGGGAGCTACGGGGGGAGCGGGCAGACCCAGTACTTC,CASSGSYGGSGQTQYF
TRBV4-3,many,NA,TRBJ1-6,TGCGCCAGCAGGGAGGACAGAAATAATTCACCCCTCCACTTT,CASREDRNNSPLHF
TRBV7-2,many,TRBD2,TRBJ2-5,TGTGCCAGCAGCCCGCGGGGGGGCTTGGAGACCCAGTACTTC,CASSPRGGLETQYF
TRBV7-8,many,TRBD2,TRBJ2-1,TGTGCCAGCAGCTTTGCCCTGGGGGGGTCCTACAATGAGCAGTTCTTC,CASSFALGGSYNEQFF
TRBV30,few,NA,TRBJ1-2,TGTGCCTGGAGTGTGGTGCCAACCGGCTACACCTTC,CAWSVVPTGYTF
TRBV7-3,many,NA,TRBJ1-2,TGTGCCAGCAGCCCAACAGGGAGCTCTAACTATGGCTACACCTTC,CASSPTGSSNYGYTF